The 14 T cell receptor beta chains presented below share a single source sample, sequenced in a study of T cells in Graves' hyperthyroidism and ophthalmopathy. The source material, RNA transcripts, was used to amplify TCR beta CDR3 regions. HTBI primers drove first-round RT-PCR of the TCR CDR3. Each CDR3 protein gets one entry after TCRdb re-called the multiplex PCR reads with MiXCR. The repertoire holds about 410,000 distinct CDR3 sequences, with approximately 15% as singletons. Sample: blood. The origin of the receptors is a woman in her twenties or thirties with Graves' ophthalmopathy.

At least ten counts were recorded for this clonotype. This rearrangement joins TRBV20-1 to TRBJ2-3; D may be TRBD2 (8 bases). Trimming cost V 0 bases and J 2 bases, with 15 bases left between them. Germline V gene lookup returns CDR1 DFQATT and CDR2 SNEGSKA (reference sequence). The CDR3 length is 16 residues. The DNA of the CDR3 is TGCAGTGCTAGAGATCGGGGGGGGACAGTCACAGATACGCAGTATTTT. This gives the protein CSARDRGGTVTDTQYF.

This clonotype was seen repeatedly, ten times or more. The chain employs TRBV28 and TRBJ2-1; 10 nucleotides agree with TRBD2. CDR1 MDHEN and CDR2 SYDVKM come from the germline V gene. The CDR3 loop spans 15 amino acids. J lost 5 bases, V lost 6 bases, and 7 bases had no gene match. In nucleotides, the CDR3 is TGTGCCAGCAGCACCACTAGCGGGGCCCACAATGAGCAGTTCTTC. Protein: CASSTTSGAHNEQFF. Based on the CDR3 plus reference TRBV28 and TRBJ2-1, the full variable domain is DVKVTQSSRYLVKRTGEKVFLECVQDMDHENMFWYRQDPGLGLRLIYFSYDVKMKEKGDIPEGYSVSREKKERFSLILESASTNQTSMYLCASSTTSGAHNEQFFGPGTRLTVL.

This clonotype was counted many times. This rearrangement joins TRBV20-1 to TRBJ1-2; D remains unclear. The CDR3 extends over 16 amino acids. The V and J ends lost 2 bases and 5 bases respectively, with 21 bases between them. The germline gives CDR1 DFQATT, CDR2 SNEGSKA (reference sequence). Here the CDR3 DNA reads TGCAGTGCTAGAAGGACGACTTTTCCTCCTATATATGGCTACACCTTC. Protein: CSARRTTFPPIYGYTF.

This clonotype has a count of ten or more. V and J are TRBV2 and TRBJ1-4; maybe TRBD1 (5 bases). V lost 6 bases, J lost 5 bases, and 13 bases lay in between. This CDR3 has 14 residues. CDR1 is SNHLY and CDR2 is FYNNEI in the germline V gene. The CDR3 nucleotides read TGTGCCAGCAGGAAGACAGACGAGAATGAAAAACTGTTTTTT. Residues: CASRKTDENEKLFF.

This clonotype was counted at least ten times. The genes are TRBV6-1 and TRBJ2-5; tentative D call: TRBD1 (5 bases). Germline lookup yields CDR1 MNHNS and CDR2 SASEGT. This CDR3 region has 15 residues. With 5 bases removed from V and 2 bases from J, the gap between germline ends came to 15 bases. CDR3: CASSLGVAVQETQYF. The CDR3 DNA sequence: TGTGCCAGCAGTTTAGGGGTAGCCGTACAAGAGACCCAGTACTTC.

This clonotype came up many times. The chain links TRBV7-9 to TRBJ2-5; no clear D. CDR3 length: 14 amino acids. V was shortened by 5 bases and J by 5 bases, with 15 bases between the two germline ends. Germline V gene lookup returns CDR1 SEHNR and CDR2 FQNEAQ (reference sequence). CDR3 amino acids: CASSGSTRLETQYF. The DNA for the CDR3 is TGTGCCAGCAGCGGATCAACACGGCTGGAGACCCAGTACTTC. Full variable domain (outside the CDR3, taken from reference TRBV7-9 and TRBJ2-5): DTGVSQNPRHKITKRGQNVTFRCDPISEHNRLYWYRQTLGQGPEFLTYFQNEAQLEKSRLLSDRFSAERPKGSFSTLEIQRTEQGDSAMYLCASSGSTRLETQYFGPGTRLLVL.

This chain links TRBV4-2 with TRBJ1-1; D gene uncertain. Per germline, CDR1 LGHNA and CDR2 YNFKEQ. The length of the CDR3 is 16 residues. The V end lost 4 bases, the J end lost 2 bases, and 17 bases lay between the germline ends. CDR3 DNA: TGTGCCAGCAGCCTGAACGGCAGGTTAGGCAACACTGAAGCTTTCTTT. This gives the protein CASSLNGRLGNTEAFF.

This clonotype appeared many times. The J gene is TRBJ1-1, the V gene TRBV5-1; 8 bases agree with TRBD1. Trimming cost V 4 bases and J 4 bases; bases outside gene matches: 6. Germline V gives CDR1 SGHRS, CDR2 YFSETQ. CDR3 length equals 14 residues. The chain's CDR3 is CASSTLTGGTEAFF. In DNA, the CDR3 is TGCGCCAGCAGCACCCTTACAGGGGGCACTGAAGCTTTCTTT. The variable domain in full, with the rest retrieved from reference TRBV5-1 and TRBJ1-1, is KAGVTQTPRYLIKTRGQQVTLSCSPISGHRSVSWYQQTPGQGLQFLFEYFSETQRNKGNFPGRFSGRQFSNSRSEMNVSTLELGDSALYLCASSTLTGGTEAFFGQGTRLTVV.

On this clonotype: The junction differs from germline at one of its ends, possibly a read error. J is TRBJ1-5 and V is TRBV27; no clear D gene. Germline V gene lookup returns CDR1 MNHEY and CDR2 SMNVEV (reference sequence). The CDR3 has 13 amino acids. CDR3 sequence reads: CASSLMRNQPRHF. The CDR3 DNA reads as TGTGCCAGCAGTTTAATGAGAAATCAGCCCCGGCATTTT.

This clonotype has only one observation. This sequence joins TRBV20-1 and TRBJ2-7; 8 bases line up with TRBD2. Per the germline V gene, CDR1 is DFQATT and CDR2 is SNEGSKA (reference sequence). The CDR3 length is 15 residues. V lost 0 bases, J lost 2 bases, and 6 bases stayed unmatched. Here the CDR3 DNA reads TGCAGTGCTAGAGATCGTGGAGCGGGGGCCTACGAGCAGTACTTC. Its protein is CSARDRGAGAYEQYF.

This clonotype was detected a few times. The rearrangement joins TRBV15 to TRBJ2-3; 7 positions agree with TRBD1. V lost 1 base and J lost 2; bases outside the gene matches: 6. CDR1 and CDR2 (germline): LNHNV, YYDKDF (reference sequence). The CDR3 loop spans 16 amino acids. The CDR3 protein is CATSRGGRGPTDTQYF. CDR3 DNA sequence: TGTGCCACCAGCAGAGGTGGAAGGGGGCCCACAGATACGCAGTATTTT.

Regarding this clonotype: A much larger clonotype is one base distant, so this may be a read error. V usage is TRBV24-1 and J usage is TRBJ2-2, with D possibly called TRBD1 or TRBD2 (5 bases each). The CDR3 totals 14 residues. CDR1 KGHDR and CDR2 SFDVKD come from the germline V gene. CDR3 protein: CATSALGVTGELVF. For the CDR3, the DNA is TGTGCCACCAGTGCGTTGGGGGTCACCGGGGAGCTGGTTTTT.

The CDR3 DNA reads TGTGCCATTAGACAGGGCGGTACTGAAGCTTTCTTT. Its translation: CAIRQGGTEAFF. V and J are TRBV6-1 and TRBJ1-1; the match to TRBD1 covers 7 bases. CDR1 MNHNS and CDR2 SASEGT come from the germline V gene. V trimming: 10 bases; J trimming: 5 bases; junction bases outside the gene matches: 7. CDR3 length: 12 amino acids.

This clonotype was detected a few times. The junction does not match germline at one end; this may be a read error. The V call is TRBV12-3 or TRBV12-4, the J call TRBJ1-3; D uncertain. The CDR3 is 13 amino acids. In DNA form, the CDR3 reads TGTGCCAGCTGTAGGGCCCCTGGAAGCACCATATATTTT. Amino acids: CASCRAPGSTIYF.